This T cell receptor (beta chain) derives from a study of CD8 T cells in ankylosing spondylitis. Study results and limitations: The authors reported significant enrichment of disease-linked clones in matched ankylosing spondylitis synovial fluid. Ankylosing spondylitis blood seemed to carry a telltale TCR beta motif made of eight or nine highly homologous variants. Disease-associated clonotypes exhibited CD8+ identity and were relatively infrequent in peripheral blood.

This clonotype turned up a few times. Antigen unknown. With molecular barcodes, quantitative 5'-RACE was used to make the TCR beta libraries. MiXCR was run by TCRdb on the 5' RACE reads, yielding one entry per CDR3 protein. The sample has 310,000 or so distinct CDR3 sequences, 20% seen once. Sequencing was done on a sample of blood, either unsorted or a sorted T cell fraction (not recorded which). This sequence was found in a male donor with ankylosing spondylitis or in good health (not recorded which).

The CDR3 DNA reads TGTGCCAGCAGTCTACGACACGAGCAGTACGTC. Translating gives CASSLRHEQYV. The chain is built from TRBV5-6 and TRBJ2-7; D uncertain. Germline CDR1 and CDR2: SGHDT and YYEEEE. This CDR3 comprises 11 residues. The V end lost 5 bases, the J end lost 5 bases, and 8 bases lay between the germline ends.